This TCR beta chain was obtained from a study of blood T cell repertoires in COVID-19. The repertoire was sequenced with immunoSEQ multiplex PCR; TCRdb's copy has only in-frame clones and lacks some. The table records 55,000 to 75,000 clones, approximately 80% of them present only once. V lost 4 bases, J lost 8 bases, and 7 bases stayed unmatched. Germline values: CDR1 MDHEN, CDR2 SYDVKM. The length of the CDR3 is 13 residues. V and J are TRBV28 and TRBJ1-1; 7 bases match TRBD1. This TCR was recovered from a man older than 75 with active COVID-19. The sample was peripheral blood. DNA of the CDR3: TGTGCCAGCAGTTCAAGACAGGGTTTGGAAGCTTTCTTT. Translation: CASSSRQGLEAFF.